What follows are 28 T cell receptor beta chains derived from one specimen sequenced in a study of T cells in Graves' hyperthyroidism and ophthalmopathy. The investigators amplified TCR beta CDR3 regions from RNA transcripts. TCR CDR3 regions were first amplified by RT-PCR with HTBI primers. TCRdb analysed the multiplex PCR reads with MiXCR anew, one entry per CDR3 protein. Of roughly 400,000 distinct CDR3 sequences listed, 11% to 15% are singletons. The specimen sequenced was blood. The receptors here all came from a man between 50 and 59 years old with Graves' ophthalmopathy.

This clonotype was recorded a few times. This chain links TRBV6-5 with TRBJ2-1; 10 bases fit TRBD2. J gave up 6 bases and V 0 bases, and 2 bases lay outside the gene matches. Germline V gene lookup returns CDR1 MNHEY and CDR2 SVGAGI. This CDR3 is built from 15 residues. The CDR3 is CASSYSASGSNEQFF. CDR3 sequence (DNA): TGTGCCAGCAGTTACTCGGCTAGCGGGAGCAATGAGCAGTTCTTC.

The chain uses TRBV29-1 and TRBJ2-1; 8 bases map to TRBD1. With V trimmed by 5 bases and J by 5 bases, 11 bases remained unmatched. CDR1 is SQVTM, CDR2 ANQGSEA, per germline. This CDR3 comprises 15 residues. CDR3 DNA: TGCAGCGTTTGGGGCACGGACAGGGTCAACAATGAGCAGTTCTTC. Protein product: CSVWGTDRVNNEQFF.

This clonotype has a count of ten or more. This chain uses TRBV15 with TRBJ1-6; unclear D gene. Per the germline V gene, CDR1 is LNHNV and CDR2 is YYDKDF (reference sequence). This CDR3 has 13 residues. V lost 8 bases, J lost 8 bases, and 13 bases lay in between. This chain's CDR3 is CATRSGFDSPLHF. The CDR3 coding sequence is TGTGCCACCCGATCGGGCTTCGATTCACCCCTCCACTTT. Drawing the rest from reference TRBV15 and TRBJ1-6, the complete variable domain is DAMVIQNPRYQVTQFGKPVTLSCSQTLNHNVMYWYQQKSSQAPKLLFHYYDKDFNNEADTPDNFQSRRPNTSFCFLDIRSPGLGDTAMYLCATRSGFDSPLHFGNGTRLTVT.

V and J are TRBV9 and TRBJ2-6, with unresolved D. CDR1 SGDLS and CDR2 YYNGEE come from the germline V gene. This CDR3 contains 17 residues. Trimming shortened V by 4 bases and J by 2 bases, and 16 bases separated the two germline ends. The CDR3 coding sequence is TGTGCCAGCAGCCCCCGACACACCCTCGCTGGGGCCAACGTCCTGACTTTC. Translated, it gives CASSPRHTLAGANVLTF. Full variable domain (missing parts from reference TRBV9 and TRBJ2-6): DSGVTQTPKHLITATGQRVTLRCSPRSGDLSVYWYQQSLDQGLQFLIQYYNGEERAKGNILERFSAQQFPDLHSELNLSSLELGDSALYFCASSPRHTLAGANVLTFGAGSRLTVL.

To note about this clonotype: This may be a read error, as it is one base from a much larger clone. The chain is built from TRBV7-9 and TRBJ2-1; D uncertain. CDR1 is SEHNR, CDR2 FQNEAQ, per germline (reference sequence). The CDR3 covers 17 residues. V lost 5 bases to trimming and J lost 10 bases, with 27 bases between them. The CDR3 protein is CASSQTAHNSVKYEQFF. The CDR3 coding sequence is TGTGCCAGCAGCCAGACTGCCCACAATTCCGTCAAGTACGAGCAGTTCTTC.

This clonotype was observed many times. The CDR3 DNA follows: TGCGCCAGCAGCTTGGGCGGACGGGCTGGAGCTTTCTTT. It specifies CASSLGGRAGAFF. The chain uses TRBV5-1 and TRBJ1-1; D is uncertain. The V end was cut by 0 bases, the J end by 10 bases, with 13 bases between. The CDR3 covers 13 residues. Germline loops: CDR1 SGHRS, CDR2 YFSETQ.

CDR3 bases: TGTGCCAGTAGTATAAGGAAGAGTTTACCTGAAGCTTTCTTT. It encodes CASSIRKSLPEAFF. The chain is built from TRBV19 and TRBJ1-1; D remains ambiguous. The CDR3 runs 14 residues. The V gene lost 2 bases and the J gene lost 6 bases, with 13 bases spanning the gap. The germline CDR1 and CDR2 sequences are LNHDA and SQIVND (reference sequence).

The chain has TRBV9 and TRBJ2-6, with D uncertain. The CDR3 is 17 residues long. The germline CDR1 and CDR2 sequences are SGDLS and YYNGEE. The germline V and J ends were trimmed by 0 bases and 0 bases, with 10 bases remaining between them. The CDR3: CASSVDLWASGANVLTF. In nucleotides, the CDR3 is TGTGCCAGCAGCGTAGACTTGTGGGCCTCTGGGGCCAACGTCCTGACTTTC.

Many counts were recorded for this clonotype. The CDR3 coding sequence is TGCAGTGCTAGGGGGGCGCAGGGATCTACCTTC. Amino acid sequence: CSARGAQGSTF. The chain couples TRBV20-1 to TRBJ1-2; tentative D call: TRBD1 (6 bases). Trimming took off 3 bases at V and 14 bases at J, with 16 bases between the two ends. Germline CDR1 and CDR2: DFQATT and SNEGSKA (reference sequence). The CDR3 extends over 11 amino acids.

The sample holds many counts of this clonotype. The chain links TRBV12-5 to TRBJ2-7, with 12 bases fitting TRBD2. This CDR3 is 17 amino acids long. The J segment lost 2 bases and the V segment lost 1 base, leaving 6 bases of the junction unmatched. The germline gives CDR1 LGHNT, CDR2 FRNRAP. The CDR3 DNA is TGTGCTAGTGGTTTGGGACGGACTAGCGGGGTGACCTACGAGCAGTACTTC. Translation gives CASGLGRTSGVTYEQYF.

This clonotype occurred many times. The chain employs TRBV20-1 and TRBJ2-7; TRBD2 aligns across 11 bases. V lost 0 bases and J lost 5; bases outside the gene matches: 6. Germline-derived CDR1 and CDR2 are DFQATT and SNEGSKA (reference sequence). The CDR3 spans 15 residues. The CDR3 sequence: CSARDETSGMDEQYF. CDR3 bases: TGCAGTGCTAGAGATGAGACTAGCGGGATGGACGAGCAGTACTTC.

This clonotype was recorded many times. For the CDR3, the DNA is TGTGCCAGCAGTCGCGACGGACAGTATGGCTACACCTTC. As protein: CASSRDGQYGYTF. This chain links TRBV6-2 or TRBV6-3 with TRBJ1-2; D is perhaps TRBD1 (6 bases). Germline V gene sequence: CDR1 MNHEY, CDR2 SVGEGT. Trimming left V 5 bases short and J 5 bases short, with 12 bases between. This CDR3 comprises 13 residues.

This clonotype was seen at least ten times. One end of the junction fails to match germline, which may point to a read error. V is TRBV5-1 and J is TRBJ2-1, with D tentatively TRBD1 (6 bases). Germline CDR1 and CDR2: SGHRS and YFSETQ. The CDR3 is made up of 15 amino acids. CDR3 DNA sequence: TGCGCCAGCAGCGGGGATGGGACATACTACGATGAGCAGTTCTTC. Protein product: CASSGDGTYYDEQFF. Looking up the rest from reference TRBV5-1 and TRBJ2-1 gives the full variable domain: KAGVTQTPRYLIKTRGQQVTLSCSPISGHRSVSWYQQTPGQGLQFLFEYFSETQRNKGNFPGRFSGRQFSNSRSEMNVSTLELGDSALYLCASSGDGTYYDEQFFGPGTRLTVL.

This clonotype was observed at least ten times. The chain's CDR3 is CASSKQDRGLDTQYF. CDR3 coding DNA: TGTGCCAGCAGCAAACAAGACAGGGGGCTTGATACGCAGTATTTT. V usage is TRBV3-1 and J usage is TRBJ2-3; the match to TRBD1 covers 10 bases. The germline gives CDR1 LGHDT, CDR2 YNNKEL (reference sequence). The CDR3 is made up of 15 amino acids. Germline trimming cut 5 bases from V and 6 bases from J; bases unmatched to any gene: 8.

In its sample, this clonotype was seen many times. The CDR3 protein is CASRVGGTGLGNEQFF. The CDR3 DNA follows: TGTGCCAGCAGAGTAGGCGGGACTGGACTAGGGAATGAGCAGTTCTTC. The V call is TRBV11-2, the J call TRBJ2-1, with 7 bases aligning to TRBD2. After removal of 6 bases from V and 7 bases from J, the junction contained 15 bases not matched to a gene. This CDR3 region has 16 residues. Germline V lookup: CDR1 SGHAT, CDR2 FQNNGV.

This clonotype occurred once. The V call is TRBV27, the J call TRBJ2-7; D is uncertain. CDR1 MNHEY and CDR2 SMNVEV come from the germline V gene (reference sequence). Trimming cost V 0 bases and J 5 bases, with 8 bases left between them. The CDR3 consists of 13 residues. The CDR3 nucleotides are TGTGCCAGCAGTTTATCCCCGATGAACGAGCAGTACTTC. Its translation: CASSLSPMNEQYF.

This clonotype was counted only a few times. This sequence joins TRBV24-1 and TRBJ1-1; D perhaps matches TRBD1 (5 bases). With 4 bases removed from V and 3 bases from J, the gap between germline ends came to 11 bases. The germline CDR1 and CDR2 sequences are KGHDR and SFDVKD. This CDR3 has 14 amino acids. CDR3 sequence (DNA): TGTGCCACCAGTGACGCCGGGACTGACACTGAAGCTTTCTTT. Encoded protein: CATSDAGTDTEAFF.

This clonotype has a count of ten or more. The chain's CDR3 is CASSWGGRTNTEAFF. CDR3 nucleotides: TGCGCCAGCAGCTGGGGGGGCCGAACGAACACTGAAGCTTTCTTT. The chain is built from TRBV5-1 and TRBJ1-1; D possibly corresponds to TRBD1 (6 bases). V lost 3 bases and J 1 base, leaving 13 bases between the germline ends. The CDR3 is 15 residues long. Germline lookup yields CDR1 SGHRS and CDR2 YFSETQ.

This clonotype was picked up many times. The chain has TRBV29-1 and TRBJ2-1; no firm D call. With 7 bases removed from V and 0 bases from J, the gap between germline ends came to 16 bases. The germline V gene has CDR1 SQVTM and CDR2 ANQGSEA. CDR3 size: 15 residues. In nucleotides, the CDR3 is TGCAGCGGCCGGATTAGCTGGAGCTCCTACAATGAGCAGTTCTTC. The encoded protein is CSGRISWSSYNEQFF.

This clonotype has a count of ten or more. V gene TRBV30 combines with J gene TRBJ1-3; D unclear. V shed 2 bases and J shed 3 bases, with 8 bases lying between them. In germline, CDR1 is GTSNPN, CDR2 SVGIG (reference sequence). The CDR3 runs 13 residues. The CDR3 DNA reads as TGTGCCTGGAGTTCGAACAGTGGAAACACCATATATTTT. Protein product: CAWSSNSGNTIYF. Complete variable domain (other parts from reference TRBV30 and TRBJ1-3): SQTIHQWPATLVQPVGSPLSLECTVEGTSNPNLYWYRQAAGRGLQLLFYSVGIGQISSEVPQNLSASRPQDRQFILSSKKLLLSDSGFYLCAWSSNSGNTIYFGEGSWLTVV.

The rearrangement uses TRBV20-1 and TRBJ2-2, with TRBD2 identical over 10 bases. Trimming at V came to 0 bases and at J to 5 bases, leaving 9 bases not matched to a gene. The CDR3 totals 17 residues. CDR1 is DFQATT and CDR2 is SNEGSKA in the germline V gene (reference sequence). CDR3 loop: CSARDALAGVRTGELFF. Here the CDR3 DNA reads TGCAGTGCTAGAGATGCTCTAGCGGGAGTTCGTACCGGGGAGCTGTTTTTT.

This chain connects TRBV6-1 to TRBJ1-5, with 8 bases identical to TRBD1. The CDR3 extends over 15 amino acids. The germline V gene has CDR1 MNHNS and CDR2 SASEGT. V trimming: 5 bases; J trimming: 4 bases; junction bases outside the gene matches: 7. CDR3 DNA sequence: TGTGCCAGCAGTTTTGGACAGGGCCCAAATCAGCCCCAGCATTTT. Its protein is CASSFGQGPNQPQHF.

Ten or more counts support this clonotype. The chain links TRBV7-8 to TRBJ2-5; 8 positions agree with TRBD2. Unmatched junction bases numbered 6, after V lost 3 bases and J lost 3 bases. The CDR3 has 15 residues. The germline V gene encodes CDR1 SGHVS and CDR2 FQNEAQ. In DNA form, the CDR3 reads TGTGCCAGCAGCTTTGGTAGCGGGGTAGAAGAGACCCAGTACTTC. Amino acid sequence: CASSFGSGVEETQYF.

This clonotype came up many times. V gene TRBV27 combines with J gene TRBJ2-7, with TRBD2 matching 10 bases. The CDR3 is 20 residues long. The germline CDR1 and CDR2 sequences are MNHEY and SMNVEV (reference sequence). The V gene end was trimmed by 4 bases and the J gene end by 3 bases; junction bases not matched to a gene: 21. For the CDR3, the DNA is TGTGCCAGCAGTTGCAGGGGGCGCGGGCTAGCGGGAGAGGAAAACTACGAGCAGTACTTC. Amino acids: CASSCRGRGLAGEENYEQYF.

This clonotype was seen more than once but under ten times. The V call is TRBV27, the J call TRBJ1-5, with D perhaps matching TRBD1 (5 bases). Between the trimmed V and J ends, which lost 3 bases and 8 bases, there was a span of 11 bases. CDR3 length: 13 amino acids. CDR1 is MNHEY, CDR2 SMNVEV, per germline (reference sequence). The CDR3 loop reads CASSFREDEPQHF. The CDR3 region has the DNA TGTGCCAGCAGTTTCAGGGAGGATGAGCCCCAGCATTTT.

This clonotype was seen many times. CDR3 nucleotides: TGTGCCTGGAGGGGCCGGGGGGAGCAGTTCTTC. Encoded protein: CAWRGRGEQFF. This sequence joins TRBV30 and TRBJ2-1, with a tentative D call TRBD2 (6 bases). The germline V gene has CDR1 GTSNPN and CDR2 SVGIG (reference sequence). V was shortened by 3 bases and J by 10 bases, with 10 bases between the two germline ends. The CDR3 has 11 amino acids.

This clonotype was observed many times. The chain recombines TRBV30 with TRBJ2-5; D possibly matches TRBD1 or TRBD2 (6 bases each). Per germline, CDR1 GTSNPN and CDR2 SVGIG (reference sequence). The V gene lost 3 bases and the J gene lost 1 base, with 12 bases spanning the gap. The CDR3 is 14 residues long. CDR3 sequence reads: CAWSGGGPQETQYF. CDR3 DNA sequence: TGTGCCTGGAGCGGAGGGGGGCCCCAAGAGACCCAGTACTTC.

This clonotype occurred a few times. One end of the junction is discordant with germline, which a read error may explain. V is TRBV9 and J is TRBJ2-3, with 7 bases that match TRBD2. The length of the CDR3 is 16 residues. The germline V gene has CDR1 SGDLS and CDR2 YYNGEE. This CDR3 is CASSALAHTSTDTQYF. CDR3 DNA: TGTGCCAGCAGCGCACTAGCGCACACTAGCACGGATACGCAGTATTTT.